This record looks at one T cell receptor (beta chain) sequence and its context. This CDR3 has 14 residues. Trimming cost V 6 bases and J 4 bases; bases outside gene matches: 6. Germline V CDR1 and CDR2: MDHEN, SYDVKM. Original processing methods: Estimation of nucleated cell counts was performed using reference gene primer amplification. Produced via immunoSEQ multiplex PCR; TCRdb's table is partial and in-frame only. V, J and clone size were drawn from that table, and D and trimming were deduced from the DNA. The sample yields about 49,000 clones, roughly 79% seen once. Seattle researchers signed up patients amid active infection and tracked them longitudinally. This sample stems from a study of blood T cell repertoires in COVID-19. Whole-study context: Italy, Spain and the United States were the sources of the convalescent and acute COVID-19 samples. T cells, B-cell-depleted T cells, or PBMCs supplied cDNA or gDNA.

Specimen: peripheral blood. The V and J genes are TRBV28 and TRBJ2-3; 8 nucleotides agree with TRBD2. The receptor was derived from a woman older than 75 with COVID-19, enrolled during active disease. The CDR3 coding sequence is TGTGCCAGCAGAAGAGCGGGAGCGTCAGATACGCAGTATTTT. It yields the protein CASRRAGASDTQYF. The full variable domain, its missing parts supplied by reference TRBV28 and TRBJ2-3, is DVKVTQSSRYLVKRTGEKVFLECVQDMDHENMFWYRQDPGLGLRLIYFSYDVKMKEKGDIPEGYSVSREKKERFSLILESASTNQTSMYLCASRRAGASDTQYFGPGTRLTVL.